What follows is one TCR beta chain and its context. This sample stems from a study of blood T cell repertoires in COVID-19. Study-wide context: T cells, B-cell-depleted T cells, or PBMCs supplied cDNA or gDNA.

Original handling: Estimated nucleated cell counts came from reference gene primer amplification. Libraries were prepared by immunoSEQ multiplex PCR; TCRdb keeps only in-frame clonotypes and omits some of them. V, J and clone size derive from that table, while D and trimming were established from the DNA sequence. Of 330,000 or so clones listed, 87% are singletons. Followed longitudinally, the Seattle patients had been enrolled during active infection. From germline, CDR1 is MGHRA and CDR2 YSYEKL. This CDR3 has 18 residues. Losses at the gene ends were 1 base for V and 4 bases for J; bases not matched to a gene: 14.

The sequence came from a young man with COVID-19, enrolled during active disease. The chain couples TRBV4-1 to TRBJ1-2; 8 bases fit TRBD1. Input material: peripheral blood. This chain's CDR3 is CASSQGPGTGPTFYGYTF. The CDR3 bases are TGCGCCAGCAGCCAAGGGCCCGGGACAGGACCTACATTCTATGGCTACACCTTC.